These 28 T cell receptor beta chains were all obtained from the same sample, sequenced in a study of blood T cells in healthy people across ages. It was with a sample-barcoded 5' primer and a J-beta primer mix that a second PCR of roughly 6 to 11 cycles was run. MiXCR, run by TCRdb on the 5' RACE reads, gives a single entry per CDR3 protein. This sample yields 630,000 or so distinct CDR3 sequences, of which 32% are seen a single time; approximately 15% belongs to the top ten. The sample comprised blood. The receptors were sampled from a woman of 80 years or more in good health.

In this sample, this clonotype turned up many times. V gene TRBV7-9 combines with J gene TRBJ2-5, with 9 nucleotides matching TRBD1. J gave up 5 bases and V 5 bases, and 6 bases lay outside the gene matches. The CDR3 totals 14 residues. Germline CDR1 and CDR2: SEHNR and FQNEAQ (reference sequence). The CDR3, as DNA: TGTGCCAGCAGCCGGGACAGGGCGACGGAGACCCAGTACTTC. Its protein is CASSRDRATETQYF.

In the case of this clonotype: The junction and the germline gene differ at one end; a read error may be behind it. This chain links TRBV28 with TRBJ1-2; the D is unclear. CDR1 MDHEN and CDR2 SYDVKM come from the germline V gene. The CDR3 totals 13 residues. The CDR3 loop reads CASSLSAEYDYTF. For the CDR3, the DNA is TGTGCCAGCAGTTTGTCGGCAGAGTATGACTACACCTTC.

This clonotype was observed a few times. A much larger clone sits a single nucleotide away, making a read error possible. The chain joins TRBV20-1 to TRBJ2-7, with a weak D call TRBD2 (5 bases). V was trimmed by 3 bases and J by 0 bases, leaving 12 bases between them. Germline values: CDR1 DFQATT, CDR2 SNEGSKA (reference sequence). The CDR3 has 14 amino acids. The CDR3 protein is CSARSRTDSYEQYF. The CDR3 DNA follows: TGCAGTGCTAGGTCCCGGACTGACTCCTACGAGCAGTACTTC.

This chain connects TRBV7-2 to TRBJ1-6; the D gene is possibly TRBD1 (6 bases). The CDR3 has 16 residues. Trimming stripped 6 bases from V and 10 bases from J, with 22 bases between. Germline V gene data show CDR1 as SGHTA and CDR2 as FQGNSA. The CDR3 protein is CASRQQVLTGGSPLHF. CDR3 nucleotides: TGTGCCAGCAGACAGCAGGTCCTTACTGGGGGCTCACCCCTCCACTTT.

The chain carries TRBV25-1 and TRBJ1-4, with TRBD1 matching over 7 bases. J gave up 2 bases and V 6 bases, and 6 bases lay outside the gene matches. The CDR3 is 15 residues long. Looked up from germline, CDR1 is MGHDK and CDR2 is SYGVNS. The CDR3 coding sequence is TGTGCCAGCAGACAACAGGGGTTGACTAATGAAAAACTGTTTTTT. It is translated as CASRQQGLTNEKLFF.

This chain connects TRBV5-1 to TRBJ2-3; maybe TRBD2 (6 bases). V lost 3 bases to trimming and J lost 0 bases, with 11 bases between them. The CDR3 consists of 15 residues. CDR1 SGHRS and CDR2 YFSETQ come from the germline V gene. In nucleotides, the CDR3 is TGCGCCAGCAGCTGGAAGCGGGTTAGCACAGATACGCAGTATTTT. Protein product: CASSWKRVSTDTQYF.

This clonotype has ten or more counts. V is TRBV5-1 and J is TRBJ2-3; perhaps TRBD2 as D (5 bases). The CDR3 loop spans 14 amino acids. V was pared by 4 bases and J by 1 base, with 10 bases between. From germline, CDR1 is SGHRS and CDR2 YFSETQ. The CDR3 DNA reads as TGCGCCAGCAGCCCAAATAGCGGCACAGATACGCAGTATTTT. Translated: CASSPNSGTDTQYF.

V gene TRBV7-2 combines with J gene TRBJ2-4; D gene unclear. The CDR3 covers 13 residues. CDR1 and CDR2 (germline): SGHTA, FQGNSA. V lost 2 bases, J lost 6 bases, and 8 bases lay in between. This CDR3 reads CASSLSVSNIQYF. Here the CDR3 DNA reads TGTGCCAGCAGCTTATCGGTGTCAAACATTCAGTACTTC. Full variable domain (outside the CDR3, taken from reference TRBV7-2 and TRBJ2-4): GAGVSQSPSNKVTEKGKDVELRCDPISGHTALYWYRQSLGQGLEFLIYFQGNSAPDKSGLPSDRFSAERTGGSVSTLTIQRTQQEDSAVYLCASSLSVSNIQYFGAGTRLSVL.

V usage is TRBV28 and J usage is TRBJ2-3; no clear D. The V end lost 6 bases, the J end lost 5 bases, and 21 bases lay between the germline ends. The CDR3 is 16 amino acids. Germline values: CDR1 MDHEN, CDR2 SYDVKM. The CDR3 DNA sequence: TGTGCCAGCAGCCAAGACCGGCCGGATTTCGGAGATACGCAGTATTTT. This translates into CASSQDRPDFGDTQYF.

At least ten counts were recorded for this clonotype. The rearrangement joins TRBV18 to TRBJ2-6; possibly TRBD1 for D (5 bases). Trimming took 1 base from V and 0 from J, leaving 19 bases between them. Per the germline V gene, CDR1 is KGHSH and CDR2 is LQKENI. The CDR3 runs 20 residues. The CDR3 loop reads CASSPRIMIGANSGANVLTF. CDR3 DNA: TGTGCCAGCTCACCACGGATAATGATAGGGGCTAACTCTGGGGCCAACGTCCTGACTTTC.

In regard to this clonotype: A clone one base away is much larger, so this may be a read error. The chain uses TRBV20-1 and TRBJ1-2; tentative D call: TRBD1 (5 bases). Trimming cost V 6 bases and J 8 bases, with 19 bases left between them. The CDR3 contains 13 residues. CDR1 is DFQATT and CDR2 is SNEGSKA in the germline V gene (reference sequence). CDR3 loop: CSAGKGRSDGYTF. CDR3 nucleotide sequence: TGCAGTGCAGGAAAGGGGCGCTCCGACGGCTACACCTTC.

CDR3 sequence: CSARGTGVADTQYF. The CDR3 coding sequence is TGCAGTGCTAGGGGGACAGGGGTGGCAGATACGCAGTATTTT. The V and J genes are TRBV20-1 and TRBJ2-3; 10 nucleotides align to TRBD1. Germline values: CDR1 DFQATT, CDR2 SNEGSKA (reference sequence). Germline trimming cut 3 bases from V and 4 bases from J; bases unmatched to any gene: 4. The CDR3 length is 14 residues.

This clonotype has ten or more counts. The V call is TRBV18, the J call TRBJ2-1; D unclear. Germline V gene data show CDR1 as KGHSH and CDR2 as LQKENI. V was cut by 3 bases and J by 5 bases, with 14 bases left in between. This CDR3 comprises 15 residues. Here the CDR3 reads CASSPLNSQNNEQFF. CDR3 DNA: TGTGCCAGCTCACCGCTGAACAGCCAGAACAATGAGCAGTTCTTC.

The CDR3, as DNA: TGTGCCAGCAGCGTCCGGGACGCAAAATGGGATGAGCAGTTCTTC. Amino acid sequence: CASSVRDAKWDEQFF. The chain has TRBV6-1 and TRBJ2-1; D assignment may be TRBD1 or TRBD2 (5 bases each). CDR3 length equals 15 residues. Trimming cost V 6 bases and J 8 bases, with 20 bases left between them. Germline values: CDR1 MNHNS, CDR2 SASEGT.

This clonotype has at least ten counts. The CDR3 DNA is TGTGCCAGCAGGGGGGCCCAGGGGTTCTCCTACGAGCAGTACTTC. This codes for CASRGAQGFSYEQYF. The V gene is TRBV25-1, the J gene TRBJ2-7, with D maybe TRBD1 (6 bases). Deletions cut 6 bases from V and 0 bases from J, with 15 bases between. The CDR3 is made up of 15 amino acids. Germline CDR1 and CDR2: MGHDK and SYGVNS.

To note about this clonotype: A read error is possible here, since a much larger clone lies one base away. CDR3 amino acids: CASSYRGGWNEQYF. The CDR3 nucleotides read TGTGCCAGCAGCTACAGGGGCGGGTGGAACGAGCAGTACTTC. This chain joins TRBV5-6 and TRBJ2-7; 7 bases fit TRBD1. The CDR3 consists of 14 residues. From germline, CDR1 is SGHDT and CDR2 YYEEEE. The junction had 8 bases not matched to a gene; V was cut back by 3 bases and J by 5 bases.

J is TRBJ1-4 and V is TRBV2; tentative D call: TRBD1 (6 bases). The CDR3 has 14 residues. CDR1 and CDR2 (germline): SNHLY, FYNNEI. Trimming removed 6 bases from V and 6 bases from J, with 14 bases in between. The CDR3 DNA is TGTGCCAGCAGGATAGGGACAAAGGATGAAAAACTGTTTTTT. Its protein product is CASRIGTKDEKLFF.

This clonotype has a count of ten or more. V is TRBV3-1 and J is TRBJ2-7, with D possibly matching TRBD1 (6 bases). Trimming took off 1 base at V and 3 bases at J, with 16 bases between the two ends. This CDR3 spans 16 amino acids. The germline CDR1 and CDR2 sequences are LGHDT and YNNKEL (reference sequence). This chain's CDR3 is CASSQVPLGQNYEQYF. The CDR3 DNA follows: TGTGCCAGCAGCCAAGTCCCGCTAGGACAGAACTACGAGCAGTACTTC.

Remarks on this clonotype: A clone one base away is much larger, so this may be a read error. The chain links TRBV9 to TRBJ2-5, with 12 nucleotides matching TRBD1. From germline, CDR1 is SGDLS and CDR2 YYNGEE. The CDR3 sequence is 16 residues long. After removal of 3 bases from V and 11 bases from J, the junction contained 14 bases not matched to a gene. Written as DNA, the CDR3 is TGTGCCAGCAGCGCCCCTCGGGACAGGGGGCTGAATGAGCAGTACTTC. Translating it yields CASSAPRDRGLNEQYF.

The sample holds a few counts of this clonotype. The chain joins TRBV12-3 or TRBV12-4 to TRBJ1-5; 7 bases are a match to TRBD1. This CDR3 is 16 amino acids long. The trim removed 3 bases at V and 7 bases at J, leaving 12 bases unmatched. This CDR3 reads CASSFLLQGNDQPQHF. The CDR3 DNA reads TGTGCCAGCAGTTTTCTGTTACAGGGGAACGACCAGCCCCAGCATTTT.

This chain links TRBV7-2 with TRBJ2-7; tentatively, D is TRBD1 (6 bases). CDR3 length equals 13 residues. V was shortened by 8 bases and J by 3 bases, with 14 bases between the two germline ends. Germline CDR1 is SGHTA and CDR2 is FQGNSA. This CDR3 is CASGAGAYYEQYF. The CDR3 coding sequence is TGTGCCAGCGGCGCAGGGGCCTACTACGAGCAGTACTTC.

The chain joins TRBV19 to TRBJ2-7; tentative D call: TRBD2 (7 bases). The ends were cut back, 3 bases at V and 3 bases at J, with 15 bases in the middle. Germline assignment: CDR1 LNHDA and CDR2 SQIVND (reference sequence). The CDR3 sequence is 15 residues long. The CDR3 region has the DNA TGTGCCAGTAGTATTACGGGGGGCGGTCGCTACGAGCAGTACTTC. The encoded protein is CASSITGGGRYEQYF.

V and J are TRBV6-5 and TRBJ1-1; tentatively, D is TRBD1 (5 bases). Germline V CDR1 and CDR2: MNHEY, SVGAGI. The CDR3 covers 13 residues. V lost 5 bases, J lost 4 bases, and 11 bases lay in between. The CDR3 loop reads CASSGGMGTEAFF. Here the CDR3 DNA reads TGTGCCAGCAGTGGGGGGATGGGCACTGAAGCTTTCTTT.

As regards this clonotype: This may be a read error: a much more frequent sequence differs by one nucleotide. V is TRBV9 and J is TRBJ1-2; perhaps TRBD1 as D (5 bases). CDR1 is SGDLS, CDR2 YYNGEE, per germline. The V gene lost 4 bases and the J gene lost 3 bases, with 16 bases spanning the gap. The CDR3 totals 15 residues. Written as DNA, the CDR3 is TGTGCCAGCAGCCCTAGGGACCGCGTGGACTATGGCTACACCTTC. Protein product: CASSPRDRVDYGYTF.

The chain combines TRBV6-1 with TRBJ1-1; a weak D match, TRBD1 (5 bases). The CDR3 extends over 15 amino acids. The germline CDR1 and CDR2 sequences are MNHNS and SASEGT. V was cut by 1 base and J by 1 base, with 10 bases left in between. The DNA of the CDR3 is TGTGCCAGCAGTGAAGGAGGGGCAGGGAACACTGAAGCTTTCTTT. This encodes CASSEGGAGNTEAFF.

Notes on this clonotype: A read error may explain this, as a much larger clone is one base away. The chain recombines TRBV20-1 with TRBJ2-5, with 11 positions matching TRBD1. V lost 3 bases and J lost 11; bases outside the gene matches: 8. Germline CDR1 reads DFQATT; CDR2 reads SNEGSKA (reference sequence). The CDR3 consists of 13 residues. CDR3 in DNA: TGCAGTGCTAGTTGGGACAGGGGGGTTTTGCAGTACTTC. It codes for CSASWDRGVLQYF.

This clonotype was counted many times. The chain combines TRBV5-1 with TRBJ1-1, with D tentatively TRBD1 (6 bases). The V gene's germline CDR1 is SGHRS and CDR2 YFSETQ. Between the trimmed V and J ends, which lost 4 bases and 9 bases, there was a span of 19 bases. CDR3 length: 14 amino acids. CDR3 in amino acids: CASSPGAGEKKAFF. The CDR3 DNA reads TGCGCCAGCAGCCCGGGGGCCGGCGAGAAGAAAGCTTTCTTT.

This rearrangement joins TRBV20-1 to TRBJ2-1, with D hard to call. Germline V lookup: CDR1 DFQATT, CDR2 SNEGSKA (reference sequence). The V end lost 6 bases, the J end lost 1 base, and 10 bases lay between the germline ends. This CDR3 spans 13 amino acids. The CDR3, as DNA: TGCAGTGCCCTCCGCAGTTCCTACAATGAGCAGTTCTTC. Its translation is CSALRSSYNEQFF.